Listed below are T cell receptor beta chains from one sample, sequenced in a study of T cell changes during pregnancy in multiple sclerosis. The repertoire was sequenced with immunoSEQ multiplex PCR; TCRdb's copy has only in-frame clones and lacks some. The table has about 40,000 clones, 80% to 95% seen once. The sequencing here drew on CD4+ T cells from peripheral blood mononuclear cells, taken in the third trimester of pregnancy. The source is a female donor with multiple sclerosis, enrolled in a pregnancy study. CDR3s leave out the opening cysteine and the closing phenylalanine or tryptophan. Fields, in order: clone size, J gene, CDR3 length, V gene, CDR3 protein. Part of the rows lack a size; the others show once, few, many or a class for expanded clones.

clone size: .; J gene: TRBJ2-5; CDR3 length: 14; V gene: TRBV5-4; CDR3 protein: ASSRRGQGRGETQY
clone size: once; J gene: TRBJ1-4; CDR3 length: 13; V gene: TRBV19; CDR3 protein: ASSPNRGPGEKLF
clone size: .; J gene: TRBJ2-2; CDR3 length: 13; V gene: TRBV18; CDR3 protein: ASSPLRTATGELF
clone size: .; J gene: TRBJ2-1; CDR3 length: 13; V gene: TRBV7-8; CDR3 protein: ASSLAGSSYNEQF
clone size: .; J gene: TRBJ1-5; CDR3 length: 11; V gene: TRBV5-1; CDR3 protein: ASSLEPDQPQH
clone size: .; J gene: TRBJ2-1; CDR3 length: 13; V gene: TRBV7-8; CDR3 protein: ASRRLAGTYNEQF
clone size: .; J gene: TRBJ2-1; CDR3 length: 10; V gene: TRBV7-2; CDR3 protein: ASSLSGGREF
clone size: .; J gene: TRBJ1-2; CDR3 length: 11; V gene: TRBV18; CDR3 protein: ASSPSEGDGYT
clone size: .; J gene: TRBJ1-5; CDR3 length: 12; V gene: TRBV18; CDR3 protein: ASSPDSKGQPQH
clone size: .; J gene: TRBJ1-2; CDR3 length: 13; V gene: TRBV4-1; CDR3 protein: ASSQEMHRSYGYT
clone size: .; J gene: TRBJ1-2; CDR3 length: 12; V gene: TRBV5-5; CDR3 protein: ASSLAPSSYGYT
clone size: .; J gene: TRBJ2-1; CDR3 length: 9; V gene: TRBV20-1; CDR3 protein: SARASDYQF
clone size: .; J gene: TRBJ2-3; CDR3 length: 17; V gene: TRBV5-6; CDR3 protein: ASSGGLASGWSSTDTQY
clone size: .; J gene: TRBJ2-3; CDR3 length: 17; V gene: TRBV28; CDR3 protein: ASNLRGDWRGGSTDTQY
clone size: once; J gene: TRBJ2-2; CDR3 length: 11; V gene: TRBV27; CDR3 protein: ASSSSLFGELF
clone size: once; J gene: TRBJ1-1; CDR3 length: 16; V gene: TRBV6-1; CDR3 protein: ASSELGDKGASITEAF
clone size: .; J gene: TRBJ2-1; CDR3 length: 14; V gene: TRBV19; CDR3 protein: ASSKTSGSGFGEQF
clone size: once; J gene: TRBJ2-4; CDR3 length: 11; V gene: TRBV10-1; CDR3 protein: ASSGAAKNIQY
clone size: .; J gene: TRBJ2-2; CDR3 length: 15; V gene: TRBV28; CDR3 protein: ASSLSPWDRGSGELF
clone size: once; J gene: TRBJ2-1; CDR3 length: 11; V gene: TRBV6-5; CDR3 protein: ASSETSTDEQF
clone size: .; J gene: TRBJ2-2; CDR3 length: 17; V gene: TRBV28; CDR3 protein: ASSLTGQGPESNTGELF
clone size: few; J gene: TRBJ1-1; CDR3 length: 11; V gene: TRBV6-5; CDR3 protein: ASRWQRNTEAF
clone size: .; J gene: TRBJ1-2; CDR3 length: 13; V gene: TRBV5-6; CDR3 protein: ASSFDHGGTYGYT
clone size: .; J gene: TRBJ1-2; CDR3 length: 13; V gene: TRBV28; CDR3 protein: ASSSPGGWDYGYT
clone size: .; J gene: TRBJ2-3; CDR3 length: 12; V gene: TRBV2; CDR3 protein: ASSPGRPTDTQY
clone size: .; J gene: TRBJ1-1; CDR3 length: 12; V gene: TRBV18; CDR3 protein: ASSPQGPDTEAF
clone size: .; J gene: TRBJ2-5; CDR3 length: 11; V gene: TRBV4-1; CDR3 protein: ASSQDPTETQY
clone size: once; J gene: TRBJ1-1; CDR3 length: 11; V gene: TRBV29-1; CDR3 protein: SVEGPGMTEAF
clone size: .; J gene: TRBJ2-3; CDR3 length: 13; V gene: TRBV27; CDR3 protein: ASRRRETVTDTQY
clone size: .; J gene: TRBJ2-6; CDR3 length: 16; V gene: TRBV10-3; CDR3 protein: AISESIGRSDGANVLT
clone size: .; J gene: TRBJ1-5; CDR3 length: 11; V gene: TRBV2; CDR3 protein: ASRDREGRPQH
clone size: .; J gene: TRBJ1-2; CDR3 length: 12; V gene: TRBV5-1; CDR3 protein: ASSTGQVQYGYT
clone size: .; J gene: TRBJ2-1; CDR3 length: 8; V gene: TRBV23-1; CDR3 protein: ASCPKLWF
clone size: .; J gene: TRBJ1-1; CDR3 length: 12; V gene: TRBV9; CDR3 protein: ASSVSIGDTEAF
clone size: once; J gene: TRBJ2-3; CDR3 length: 9; V gene: TRBV29-1; CDR3 protein: SGVLADTQY
clone size: .; J gene: TRBJ2-7; CDR3 length: 13; V gene: TRBV4-3; CDR3 protein: ASSHTGQLSYEQY
clone size: .; J gene: TRBJ1-1; CDR3 length: 13; V gene: TRBV13; CDR3 protein: ASSFDPGSNTEAF
clone size: .; J gene: TRBJ1-1; CDR3 length: 12; V gene: TRBV9; CDR3 protein: ASSGRQVNTEAF